The 26 T cell receptor beta chains in this list originate from one sample, sequenced in a study of blood T cell repertoires in COVID-19. The method was immunoSEQ multiplex PCR; TCRdb's version includes in-frame clones alone and lacks a portion of them. The repertoire includes tens of thousands of clones, 78% of them detected once, and approximately 4.9% sits in the top ten. Material for sequencing was peripheral blood. These receptors came from a human donor in a cohort sampled during active COVID-19.

J is TRBJ2-5 and V is TRBV7-8, with 7 positions matching TRBD1. With V trimmed by 8 bases and J by 5 bases, 20 bases remained unmatched. Germline V gene lookup returns CDR1 SGHVS and CDR2 FQNEAQ. This CDR3 has 17 residues. CDR3 loop: CASPPRPDTPGGETQYF. In nucleotides, the CDR3 is TGTGCCAGCCCCCCGCGTCCGGATACGCCAGGGGGTGAGACCCAGTACTTC.

The chain has TRBV10-1 and TRBJ2-3; the D gene is possibly TRBD1 (6 bases). This CDR3 is built from 14 residues. Germline CDR1 is WNHNN and CDR2 is SYGVQD (reference sequence). Trimming stripped 5 bases from V and 0 bases from J, with 9 bases between. The CDR3 coding sequence is TGCGCCAGCAGTCGGGACATTAGCACAGATACGCAGTATTTT. This gives the protein CASSRDISTDTQYF.

This clone was recorded a few times. The chain recombines TRBV19 with TRBJ1-1; D not resolved. The V end was cut by 3 bases, the J end by 11 bases, with 16 bases between. Germline V CDR1 and CDR2: LNHDA, SQIVND (reference sequence). The CDR3 is 13 residues long. CDR3 amino acids: CASSIRPTTTAFF. The CDR3 coding sequence is TGTGCCAGTAGTATCCGACCAACGACGACTGCTTTCTTT.

This CDR3 is CASSIAAAPGQTGYGYTF. The CDR3 nucleotides are TGTGCCAGCAGTATTGCGGCAGCACCGGGACAAACGGGTTATGGCTACACCTTC. This chain links TRBV27 with TRBJ1-2; perhaps TRBD1 as D (6 bases). CDR1 MNHEY and CDR2 SMNVEV come from the germline V gene (reference sequence). CDR3 length equals 18 residues. V lost 5 bases and J 5 bases, leaving 27 bases between the germline ends.

The J gene is TRBJ2-5, the V gene TRBV5-4; 9 positions agree with TRBD1. Germline values: CDR1 SGHNT, CDR2 YYREEE (reference sequence). The CDR3 loop spans 16 amino acids. V trimming: 3 bases; J trimming: 5 bases; junction bases outside the gene matches: 11. The CDR3 is CASSSRTGVVLETQYF. The CDR3, as DNA: TGTGCCAGCAGCTCCCGGACAGGGGTGGTTCTGGAGACCCAGTACTTC.

The J gene is TRBJ2-7, the V gene TRBV5-1; 9 bases agree with TRBD2. This CDR3 has 15 amino acids. From germline, CDR1 is SGHRS and CDR2 YFSETQ. V lost 0 bases, J lost 4 bases, and 5 bases stayed unmatched. The CDR3 reads CASSLEAGGMYEQYF. CDR3 in DNA: TGCGCCAGCAGCTTGGAGGCGGGAGGGATGTACGAGCAGTACTTC.

V and J are TRBV3-1 (or the pseudogene TRBV3-2) and TRBJ1-6; D uncertain. CDR3 length: 12 residues. V shed 3 bases and J shed 13 bases, with 10 bases lying between them. Germline V lookup: CDR1 LGHDT, CDR2 YNNKEL (reference sequence). The CDR3 coding sequence is TGTGCCAGCAGCCAGGCCCCCGGGCCCCTCCACTTT. Its translation is CASSQAPGPLHF.

This chain connects TRBV27 to TRBJ1-4; 7 bases map to TRBD1. Germline V lookup: CDR1 MNHEY, CDR2 SMNVEV (reference sequence). CDR3 length equals 15 residues. Losses at the gene ends were 8 bases for V and 4 bases for J; bases not matched to a gene: 10. Here the CDR3 reads CASGPLTGYNEKLFF. CDR3 bases: TGTGCCAGCGGACCATTGACAGGGTATAATGAAAAACTGTTTTTT.

The chain employs TRBV2 and TRBJ2-6; no firm D call. Per germline, CDR1 SNHLY and CDR2 FYNNEI. Deletions cut 4 bases from V and 4 bases from J, with 5 bases between. CDR3 length: 13 residues. CDR3 protein: CASSGSGANVLTF. CDR3 DNA: TGTGCCAGCAGTGGGAGCGGGGCCAACGTCCTGACTTTC.

The chain uses TRBV7-2 and TRBJ2-7; 8 bases fit TRBD2. The CDR3 covers 14 residues. Germline V gives CDR1 SGHTA, CDR2 FQGNSA. The V segment lost 3 bases and the J segment 4 bases; nucleotides outside the gene matches: 5. The CDR3 DNA reads TGTGCCAGCAGCTTCGGACTAGCTTGGTACGAGCAGTACTTC. This sequence encodes CASSFGLAWYEQYF. Based on the CDR3 plus reference TRBV7-2 and TRBJ2-7, the full variable domain is GAGVSQSPSNKVTEKGKDVELRCDPISGHTALYWYRQSLGQGLEFLIYFQGNSAPDKSGLPSDRFSAERTGGSVSTLTIQRTQQEDSAVYLCASSFGLAWYEQYFGPGTRLTVT.

This chain links TRBV19 with TRBJ1-1, with no clear D. The V end lost 7 bases, the J end lost 0 bases, and 21 bases lay between the germline ends. The CDR3 length is 17 residues. CDR1 is LNHDA and CDR2 is SQIVND in the germline V gene (reference sequence). The CDR3 here is CASTKFQTKRMNTEAFF. CDR3 DNA sequence: TGTGCCAGTACTAAATTCCAGACCAAGAGGATGAACACTGAAGCTTTCTTT.

The chain recombines TRBV27 with TRBJ2-2; D possibly corresponds to TRBD2 (5 bases). Germline loops: CDR1 MNHEY, CDR2 SMNVEV (reference sequence). V dropped 4 bases and J dropped 3 bases, with 12 bases sitting between them. This CDR3 spans 15 amino acids. This chain's CDR3 is CASSSPRRYTGELFF. CDR3 bases: TGTGCCAGCAGTTCTCCTCGGAGGTACACCGGGGAGCTGTTTTTT.

The chain's CDR3 is CASSLEEDPTGANQPQHF. The CDR3 bases are TGTGCCAGCAGCTTAGAGGAGGACCCGACAGGGGCAAATCAGCCCCAGCATTTT. This chain links TRBV7-3 with TRBJ1-5, with 8 positions matching TRBD1. The CDR3 spans 18 residues. V dropped 2 bases and J dropped 4; count of bases not matched to a gene: 13. CDR1 SGHTA and CDR2 FQGTGA come from the germline V gene.

The V gene is TRBV5-1, the J gene TRBJ2-5; 10 bases match TRBD1. Germline V gives CDR1 SGHRS, CDR2 YFSETQ. The trim removed 3 bases at V and 3 bases at J, leaving 5 bases unmatched. The CDR3 sequence is 15 residues long. The CDR3 sequence: CASSWETGGEETQYF. DNA of the CDR3: TGCGCCAGCAGCTGGGAGACAGGGGGCGAAGAGACCCAGTACTTC. Full variable domain (remainder filled in from reference TRBV5-1 and TRBJ2-5): KAGVTQTPRYLIKTRGQQVTLSCSPISGHRSVSWYQQTPGQGLQFLFEYFSETQRNKGNFPGRFSGRQFSNSRSEMNVSTLELGDSALYLCASSWETGGEETQYFGPGTRLLVL.

The chain combines TRBV7-2 with TRBJ2-7; D is possibly TRBD2 (6 bases). CDR3 length: 13 amino acids. Germline-derived CDR1 and CDR2 are SGHTA and FQGNSA. The V gene lost 5 bases and the J gene lost 3 bases, with 11 bases spanning the gap. Here the CDR3 DNA reads TGTGCCAGCAGCCGGGGGAAAGGCTACGAGCAGTACTTC. Protein: CASSRGKGYEQYF.

The sample holds one count of this clone. V gene TRBV30 combines with J gene TRBJ2-7; 11 bases are a match to TRBD2. The germline CDR1 and CDR2 sequences are GTSNPN and SVGIG (reference sequence). V shed 2 bases and J 6 bases; nucleotides not matched to a gene: 6. The CDR3 covers 14 residues. The CDR3 sequence is CAWSTSGSRSEQYF. The DNA of the CDR3 is TGTGCCTGGAGTACTAGCGGGAGTCGGTCCGAGCAGTACTTC.

The chain carries TRBV30 and TRBJ2-7; a possible D gene is TRBD1 (6 bases). The CDR3 has 16 residues. V shed 3 bases and J shed 2 bases, with 20 bases lying between them. The V gene's germline CDR1 is GTSNPN and CDR2 SVGIG (reference sequence). This chain's CDR3 is CAWRPRTGSLPYEQYF. CDR3 nucleotide sequence: TGTGCCTGGAGGCCCCGCACAGGGAGCCTACCCTACGAGCAGTACTTC.

This clone showed up just once. This chain connects TRBV2 to TRBJ1-1, with a weak D call TRBD1 (5 bases). The CDR3 runs to 13 residues. CDR1 and CDR2 from the germline V gene are SNHLY and FYNNEI. The germline V and J ends were trimmed by 6 bases and 11 bases, with 19 bases remaining between them. In nucleotides, the CDR3 is TGTGCCAGCAGCGCTGGGACTCCACCGACGGCTTTCTTT. It translates to CASSAGTPPTAFF.

The chain couples TRBV12-3 or TRBV12-4 to TRBJ2-3; D remains unclear. This CDR3 contains 12 residues. V shed 6 bases and J shed 5 bases, with 9 bases lying between them. CDR3 residues: CASRPYRDTQYF. The CDR3, as DNA: TGTGCCAGCAGGCCGTATAGAGATACGCAGTATTTT.

The rearrangement links TRBV4-3 to TRBJ1-2; 7 nucleotides align to TRBD1. CDR1 is LGHNA and CDR2 is YSLEER in the germline V gene. The CDR3 contains 15 residues. Trimming cost V 0 bases and J 4 bases; bases outside gene matches: 5. CDR3 residues: CASSQDLRGSYGYTF. Written as DNA, the CDR3 is TGCGCCAGCAGCCAAGATCTCAGGGGGAGCTATGGCTACACCTTC.

The rearrangement links TRBV27 to TRBJ2-7; the match to TRBD1 covers 9 bases. Germline assignment: CDR1 MNHEY and CDR2 SMNVEV (reference sequence). The V and J ends lost 5 bases and 3 bases, in that order; junction bases with no gene match: 8. The CDR3 is made up of 15 amino acids. The CDR3 DNA follows: TGTGCCAGCAGTCGGACAGGGGCTAATTTCTACGAGCAGTACTTC. It is translated as CASSRTGANFYEQYF.

V and J are TRBV28 and TRBJ1-2; 8 bases match TRBD1. J lost 5 bases, V lost 2 bases, and 7 bases had no gene match. Germline CDR1 MDHEN, CDR2 SYDVKM. The CDR3 loop spans 15 amino acids. This chain's CDR3 is CASSLGQGAGYGYTF. The DNA for the CDR3 is TGTGCCAGCAGTTTAGGGCAGGGGGCGGGGTATGGCTACACCTTC.

V and J are TRBV19 and TRBJ1-2; D remains ambiguous. Germline V gene data show CDR1 as LNHDA and CDR2 as SQIVND (reference sequence). Trimming removed 10 bases at V and 4 bases at J, with 22 bases between. This CDR3 spans 15 amino acids. Written as DNA, the CDR3 is TGTGCCACCGAACCCTACTCCGATAGTTTCTATGGCTACACCTTC. Translation gives CATEPYSDSFYGYTF.

The chain combines TRBV6-1 with TRBJ2-7, with TRBD2 matching over 7 bases. The CDR3 sequence is 14 residues long. CDR1 is MNHNS and CDR2 is SASEGT in the germline V gene. With 3 bases clipped from V and 5 bases from J, the junction kept 7 bases outside the gene matches. In nucleotides, the CDR3 is TGTGCCAGCAGTGATCGGGGAGGGCAGGACGAGCAGTACTTC. As protein: CASSDRGGQDEQYF.

J is TRBJ1-3 and V is TRBV5-7; 7 bases fit TRBD1. TRBV5-7 qualifies as an ORF whose function is uncertain. V was pared by 0 bases and J by 0 bases, with 12 bases of the junction left unmatched. The CDR3 extends over 19 amino acids. The CDR3 DNA follows: TGTGCCAGCAGCTTGGGGGCAATGGACAGGAAAGACTCTGGAAACACCATATATTTT. Its translation: CASSLGAMDRKDSGNTIYF.

CDR3: CAIRGRRQGAEGNYGYTF. CDR3 in DNA: TGTGCCATCAGGGGCCGAAGACAGGGGGCAGAGGGGAACTATGGCTACACCTTC. This sequence joins TRBV10-3 and TRBJ1-2, with 10 bases lining up with TRBD1. This CDR3 has 18 residues. Trimming cost V 6 bases and J 2 bases; bases outside gene matches: 15. Germline V gives CDR1 ENHRY, CDR2 SYGVKD.